The 4 T cell receptor beta chains presented below share a single source sample, sequenced in a study of blood T cells in healthy people across ages. PCR was performed a second time for roughly 7 to 12 cycles using a sample-barcoded 5' primer and a J-beta primer mix. TCRdb used MiXCR to reprocess the 5' RACE reads, holding one entry per CDR3 protein. The table includes around 1.5 million distinct CDR3 sequences, roughly 59% detected once. The sequenced sample consisted of blood. These receptors were taken from a man aged 18 to 29 in good health.

This chain links TRBV15 with TRBJ1-2; D perhaps matches TRBD1 (5 bases). Germline CDR1 is LNHNV and CDR2 is YYDKDF (reference sequence). The length of the CDR3 is 12 residues. Trimming took 5 bases from V and 6 from J, leaving 10 bases between them. CDR3 nucleotides: TGTGCCACCAGCGGGCCGACAGATGGCTACACCTTC. This sequence encodes CATSGPTDGYTF.

The V and J genes are TRBV4-1 and TRBJ2-3, with D perhaps assigned TRBD1 or TRBD2 (5 bases each). The germline V gene encodes CDR1 MGHRA and CDR2 YSYEKL. The length of the CDR3 is 19 residues. The V end lost 0 bases, the J end lost 3 bases, and 22 bases lay between the germline ends. CDR3 nucleotide sequence: TGCGCCAGCAGCCAAGAGTTAGGCTTGGGGGTGGCAGATACAGATACGCAGTATTTT. Its protein is CASSQELGLGVADTDTQYF.

The chain is built from TRBV29-1 and TRBJ2-5; TRBD1 is a possible D gene (7 bases). The DNA matches TRBJ2-7 better at its end, which makes the J call doubtful. CDR3 size: 15 residues. From germline, CDR1 is SQVTM and CDR2 ANQGSEA. The CDR3 here is CSVANGQEGSYEQYF. The CDR3 nucleotides are TGCAGCGTTGCGAATGGACAGGAGGGGAGCTACGAGCAGTACTTC.

The chain carries TRBV4-3 and TRBJ1-3; D unresolved. Trimming stripped 0 bases from V and 0 bases from J, with 6 bases between. Germline V gene sequence: CDR1 LGHNA, CDR2 YSLEER. The CDR3 sequence is 15 residues long. Written as DNA, the CDR3 is TGCGCCAGCAGCCAAGATCAGACCTCTGGAAACACCATATATTTT. It codes for CASSQDQTSGNTIYF.